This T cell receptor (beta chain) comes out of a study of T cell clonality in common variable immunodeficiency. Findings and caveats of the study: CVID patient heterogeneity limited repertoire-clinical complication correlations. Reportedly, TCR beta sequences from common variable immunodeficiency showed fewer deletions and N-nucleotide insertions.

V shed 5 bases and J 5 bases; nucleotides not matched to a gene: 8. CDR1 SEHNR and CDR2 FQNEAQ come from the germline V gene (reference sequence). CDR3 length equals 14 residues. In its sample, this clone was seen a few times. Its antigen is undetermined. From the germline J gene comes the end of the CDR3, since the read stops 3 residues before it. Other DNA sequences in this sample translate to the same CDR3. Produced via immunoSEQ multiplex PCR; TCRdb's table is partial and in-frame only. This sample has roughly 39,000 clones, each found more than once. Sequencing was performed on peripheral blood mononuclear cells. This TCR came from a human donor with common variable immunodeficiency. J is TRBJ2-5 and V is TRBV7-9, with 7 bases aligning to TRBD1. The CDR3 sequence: CASSRSDRVETQYF. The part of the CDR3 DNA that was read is TGTGCCAGCAGCCGTTCAGACAGGGTTGAGACC.